What follows are 14 T cell receptor beta chains derived from one specimen sequenced in a study of blood T cell repertoires in COVID-19. The table came from immunoSEQ multiplex PCR; TCRdb's copy has only in-frame clones and leaves some out. The profile shows 250,000 to 350,000 clones, around 89% of them singletons. Sequencing was carried out using peripheral blood. The receptors originated from a man aged 25 to 40 with acute or convalescent COVID-19.

The chain uses TRBV28 and TRBJ1-6, with 7 bases aligning to TRBD1. Trimming removed 6 bases from V and 6 bases from J; junction bases left unmatched: 8. The germline gives CDR1 MDHEN, CDR2 SYDVKM. CDR3 length: 15 amino acids. In DNA, the CDR3 is TGTGCCAGCAGAGGATACAGGGGAGGTAATTCACCCCTCCACTTT. Protein sequence: CASRGYRGGNSPLHF.

In this sample, this clone turned up once. The chain combines TRBV29-1 with TRBJ2-1; 10 nucleotides match TRBD2. CDR1 SQVTM and CDR2 ANQGSEA come from the germline V gene. V lost 3 bases to trimming and J lost 4 bases; unmatched junction nucleotides: 3. The CDR3 has 14 residues. The CDR3 is CSVEGAGGYNEQFF. The CDR3, as DNA: TGCAGCGTTGAGGGAGCGGGGGGGTACAATGAGCAGTTCTTC.

The chain employs TRBV30 and TRBJ2-3, with 9 bases fitting TRBD2. With 3 bases clipped from V and 1 base from J, the junction kept 2 bases outside the gene matches. CDR1 is GTSNPN, CDR2 SVGIG, per germline (reference sequence). The CDR3 runs to 14 residues. The CDR3 bases are TGTGCCTGGAGAAAGCGGGGGGGCACAGATACGCAGTATTTT. Its translation is CAWRKRGGTDTQYF.

V usage is TRBV3-1 (or the pseudogene TRBV3-2) and J usage is TRBJ2-7; D possibly corresponds to TRBD1 (6 bases). From germline, CDR1 is LGHDT and CDR2 YNNKEL (reference sequence). This CDR3 has 15 residues. Trimming removed 1 base from V and 2 bases from J, with 12 bases in between. The CDR3: CASSQALGQPYEQYF. CDR3 DNA: TGTGCCAGCAGCCAAGCCCTCGGACAGCCCTACGAGCAGTACTTC.

The J gene is TRBJ2-7, the V gene TRBV28; D might be TRBD2 (5 bases). The V gene's germline CDR1 is MDHEN and CDR2 SYDVKM. CDR3 size: 14 residues. V dropped 7 bases and J dropped 6 bases, with 19 bases sitting between them. This CDR3 reads CASTPSRLVGEQYF. Here the CDR3 DNA reads TGTGCCAGCACCCCTAGCCGGCTAGTAGGCGAGCAGTACTTC.

The chain links TRBV6-5 to TRBJ1-6; tentative D call: TRBD1 (6 bases). V shed 6 bases and J shed 9 bases, with 15 bases lying between them. There are 14 residues in the CDR3. Looked up from germline, CDR1 is MNHEY and CDR2 is SVGAGI. This CDR3 reads CASRQMTGFSPLHF. The CDR3 DNA follows: TGTGCCAGCAGGCAGATGACAGGCTTTTCACCCCTCCACTTT.

The genes are TRBV18 and TRBJ2-2, with D perhaps TRBD1 (5 bases). The germline V gene has CDR1 KGHSH and CDR2 LQKENI. Between the trimmed V and J ends, which lost 2 bases and 2 bases, there was a span of 9 bases. The CDR3 covers 15 residues. The CDR3 spells CASSPIQGNTGELFF. The CDR3 DNA reads TGTGCCAGCTCACCAATCCAGGGAAACACCGGGGAGCTGTTTTTT.

The V call is TRBV7-2, the J call TRBJ2-6; D not resolved. Trimming left V 5 bases short and J 0 bases short, with 20 bases between. The CDR3 runs 19 residues. The V gene's germline CDR1 is SGHTA and CDR2 FQGNSA. The CDR3 coding sequence is TGTGCCAGCAGCCAACTTAGCTTTTCAAGTAGCTCTGGGGCCAACGTCCTGACTTTC. Amino acid sequence: CASSQLSFSSSSGANVLTF. Supplemented by reference TRBV7-2 and TRBJ2-6, the full variable domain reads GAGVSQSPSNKVTEKGKDVELRCDPISGHTALYWYRQSLGQGLEFLIYFQGNSAPDKSGLPSDRFSAERTGGSVSTLTIQRTQQEDSAVYLCASSQLSFSSSSGANVLTFGAGSRLTVL.

The chain joins TRBV5-1 to TRBJ2-7; D uncertain. The germline V gene encodes CDR1 SGHRS and CDR2 YFSETQ. The CDR3 extends over 12 amino acids. Trimming stripped 6 bases from V and 0 bases from J, with 7 bases between. CDR3 residues: CASTDNSYEQYF. Here the CDR3 DNA reads TGCGCCAGCACAGACAACTCCTACGAGCAGTACTTC.

The chain has TRBV10-3 and TRBJ2-7, with D possibly TRBD1 on 5 matching bases. V was trimmed by 2 bases and J by 7 bases, leaving 12 bases between them. The CDR3 runs to 13 residues. The germline V gene has CDR1 ENHRY and CDR2 SYGVKD. CDR3: CAISESQGREQYF. In DNA form, the CDR3 reads TGTGCCATCAGTGAGAGCCAGGGTAGAGAGCAGTACTTC.

Here the CDR3 reads CASSRQSMNTEAFF. For the CDR3, the DNA is TGTGCCAGTAGTCGACAGAGTATGAACACTGAAGCTTTCTTT. The J gene is TRBJ1-1, the V gene TRBV19; TRBD1 might be the D (5 bases). From germline, CDR1 is LNHDA and CDR2 SQIVND (reference sequence). V lost 5 bases to trimming and J lost 0 bases, with 10 bases between them. CDR3 length: 14 amino acids.

This chain links TRBV11-2 with TRBJ1-3, with D unresolved. From germline, CDR1 is SGHAT and CDR2 FQNNGV. The CDR3 consists of 15 residues. The V gene lost 1 base and the J gene lost 0 bases, with 7 bases spanning the gap. CDR3 sequence reads: CASSLALYSGNTIYF. CDR3 coding DNA: TGTGCCAGCAGCTTAGCTTTATACTCTGGAAACACCATATATTTT.

The V gene is TRBV5-1, the J gene TRBJ2-5, with TRBD2 identical over 7 bases. The junction had 8 bases not matched to a gene; V was cut back by 3 bases and J by 3 bases. This CDR3 is 15 amino acids long. Per the germline V gene, CDR1 is SGHRS and CDR2 is YFSETQ. CDR3 region: CASSSGGREKETQYF. CDR3 coding DNA: TGCGCCAGCAGCTCGGGGGGACGGGAAAAAGAGACCCAGTACTTC.

This sequence joins TRBV19 and TRBJ1-5; 8 bases agree with TRBD1. With V trimmed by 6 bases and J by 5 bases, 9 bases remained unmatched. The germline V gene encodes CDR1 LNHDA and CDR2 SQIVND (reference sequence). The CDR3 has 15 amino acids. CDR3 DNA: TGTGCCAGTAGCCCGCTAGACAGGGGTGATCAGCCCCAGCATTTT. Protein: CASSPLDRGDQPQHF. Together with reference TRBV19 and TRBJ1-5, the CDR3 gives the full variable domain: DGGITQSPKYLFRKEGQNVTLSCEQNLNHDAMYWYRQDPGQGLRLIYYSQIVNDFQKGDIAEGYSVSREKKESFPLTVTSAQKNPTAFYLCASSPLDRGDQPQHFGDGTRLSIL.